What follows are 3 T cell receptor beta chains derived from one specimen sequenced in a study of blood T cell repertoires in COVID-19. Assay: immunoSEQ multiplex PCR; the TCRdb copy retains only in-frame clones and omits some. The sample yields approximately 500,000 clones, around 85% seen once. Sequenced material: peripheral blood. The receptors were gathered from a human donor in a cohort sampled during active COVID-19.

With respect to this clone: The same CDR3 is also encoded by other DNA sequences in this sample. This chain links TRBV29-1 with TRBJ2-6, with 7 bases aligning to TRBD1. The germline gives CDR1 SQVTM, CDR2 ANQGSEA. Trimming cost V 6 bases and J 1 base; bases outside gene matches: 0. This CDR3 comprises 13 residues. CDR3 amino acids: CSVQGSGANVLTF. The CDR3 nucleotides are TGCAGCGTACAGGGGTCTGGGGCCAACGTCCTGACTTTC.

The chain joins TRBV3-1 (or the pseudogene TRBV3-2) to TRBJ2-5; 8 bases match TRBD2. This CDR3 is 13 amino acids long. V shed 4 bases and J 3 bases; nucleotides not matched to a gene: 1. Germline values: CDR1 LGHDT, CDR2 YNNKEL (reference sequence). CDR3 residues: CASSLLAEETQYF. The CDR3 region has the DNA TGTGCCAGCAGCCTACTAGCGGAAGAGACCCAGTACTTC.

The V gene is TRBV29-1, the J gene TRBJ2-1; D ambiguous. Germline CDR1 is SQVTM and CDR2 is ANQGSEA. This CDR3 spans 11 amino acids. The germline V and J ends were trimmed by 8 bases and 8 bases, with 13 bases remaining between them. The CDR3 DNA follows: TGCAGCTCCCGACTTGGCGATGAGCAGTTCTTC. The encoded protein is CSSRLGDEQFF.